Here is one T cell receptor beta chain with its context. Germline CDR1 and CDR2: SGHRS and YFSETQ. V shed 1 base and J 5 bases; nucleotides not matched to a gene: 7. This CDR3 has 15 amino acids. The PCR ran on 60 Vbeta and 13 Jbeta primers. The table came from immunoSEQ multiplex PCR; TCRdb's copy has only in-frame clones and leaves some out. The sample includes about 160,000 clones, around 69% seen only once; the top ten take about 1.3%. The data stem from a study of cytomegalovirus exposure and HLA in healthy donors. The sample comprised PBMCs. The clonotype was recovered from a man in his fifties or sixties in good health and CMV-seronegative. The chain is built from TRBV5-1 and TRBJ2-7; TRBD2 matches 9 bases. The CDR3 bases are TGCGCCAGCAGCTTGCGGTCTAGCGGGATGCACGAGCAGTACTTC. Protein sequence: CASSLRSSGMHEQYF.